The 4 T cell receptor beta chains in this list originate from one sample, sequenced in a study of T-cell memory formation after mild COVID-19. MiXCR, run by TCRdb on the 5' RACE reads, gives a single entry per CDR3 protein. Among hundreds of thousands of distinct CDR3 sequences, approximately 14% were seen once, and the ten largest hold 20% to 25%. Source material: PBMCs or a T cell subset sorted from them (not recorded which). The receptors come from a man aged 18 to 30 who had mild COVID-19 (a few samples of this study predate the infection). Cell type and time point are not known.

This clonotype was seen a handful of times. The chain combines TRBV5-1 with TRBJ2-5; 7 bases match TRBD1. The CDR3 is made up of 14 amino acids. With V trimmed by 5 bases and J by 3 bases, 7 bases remained unmatched. CDR1 and CDR2 (germline): SGHRS, YFSETQ. The CDR3 sequence: CASRIVTGEETQYF. CDR3 bases: TGCGCCAGCAGAATAGTCACAGGGGAAGAGACCCAGTACTTC. Looking up the rest from reference TRBV5-1 and TRBJ2-5 gives the full variable domain: KAGVTQTPRYLIKTRGQQVTLSCSPISGHRSVSWYQQTPGQGLQFLFEYFSETQRNKGNFPGRFSGRQFSNSRSEMNVSTLELGDSALYLCASRIVTGEETQYFGPGTRLLVL.

The chain carries TRBV12-3 or TRBV12-4 and TRBJ1-2; 7 bases match TRBD1. J was trimmed by 2 bases and V by 7 bases; bases with no gene match: 4. The CDR3 has 13 residues. This CDR3 reads CASNDRANYGYTF. The CDR3 DNA reads as TGTGCCAGCAACGACAGGGCCAACTATGGCTACACCTTC.

The chain recombines TRBV10-1 with TRBJ2-7, with a possible D match to TRBD2 (5 bases). There are 11 residues in the CDR3. Germline loops: CDR1 WNHNN, CDR2 SYGVQD (reference sequence). Trimming stripped 7 bases from V and 7 bases from J, with 11 bases between. The CDR3 coding sequence is TGCGCCAGCAATCCTCCGGGAGAGCAGTACGTC. Residues: CASNPPGEQYV.

This clonotype was detected many times. The chain carries TRBV15 and TRBJ1-2; 7 nucleotides line up with TRBD1. The CDR3 has 12 amino acids. J lost 5 bases, V lost 5 bases, and 2 bases had no gene match. Germline V gene sequence: CDR1 LNHNV, CDR2 YYDKDF (reference sequence). The CDR3 coding sequence is TGTGCCACCAGCCGACAGGGTTATGGCTACACCTTC. The encoded protein is CATSRQGYGYTF.